This TCR beta chain was obtained from a study of T cell repertoires in cytomegalovirus infection. Study-level background: It can be stated that public TCR beta signatures indicated CMV infection as well as a matching HLA type. Points from the study as a whole: Dominating the ex vivo response were TCR beta clonotypes that were CMV-specific and HLA-C-restricted. Cumulated frequencies of public TCR beta families served to identify carriers of CMV plus the relevant HLA.

TCRdb re-derived calls from the reads in MiXCR, one entry per CDR3 protein. The data contain about 240,000 distinct CDR3 sequences, approximately 7% of them singletons. This clonotype occurred many times. Its antigen is undetermined. This clonotype was obtained from a human donor in good health (CMV status not recorded). Some clones in this sample may be carry-over from other donors' samples. Sequenced input: PBMCs.

The CDR3 nucleotides read TGTGCCAGCAGCGGAGTATCGTCCGAGCAGTACTTC. The encoded protein is CASSGVSSEQYF. The J gene is TRBJ2-7, the V gene TRBV2; D ambiguous. This CDR3 has 12 amino acids. Germline V CDR1 and CDR2: SNHLY, FYNNEI. The V and J ends lost 6 bases and 6 bases respectively, with 12 bases between them.